Following are 26 T cell receptor beta chains from one sample sequenced in a study of blood T cell repertoires in COVID-19. Sequenced by immunoSEQ multiplex PCR; TCRdb stores in-frame clones only, minus some. Of approximately 24,000 clones listed, around 93% are singletons. The sample consisted of peripheral blood. The receptors derive from a human donor in a cohort sampled during active COVID-19.

The CDR3 here is CASSEDLLSYEQYF. In DNA, the CDR3 is TGTGCCAGCTCGGAGGACCTATTATCCTACGAGCAGTACTTC. The gene calls are TRBV18 and TRBJ2-7; possibly TRBD2 for D (5 bases). The CDR3 is 14 amino acids. Trimming took 6 bases from V and 1 from J, leaving 13 bases between them. CDR1 is KGHSH and CDR2 is LQKENI in the germline V gene. The full variable domain, in which reference TRBV18 and TRBJ2-7 provide the parts outside the CDR3, is NAGVMQNPRHLVRRRGQEARLRCSPMKGHSHVYWYRQLPEEGLKFMVYLQKENIIDESGMPKERFSAEFPKEGPSILRIQQVVRGDSAAYFCASSEDLLSYEQYFGPGTRLTVT.

The chain uses TRBV21-1 and TRBJ1-3; the table's TRBD1 call for D was not verified on the DNA. TRBV21-1 is deemed a pseudogene. The CDR3 length is 16 residues. The CDR3 is CASSKSTGYSGNTIYF. CDR3 DNA: TGTGCCAGCAGCAAGTCAACAGGGTACTCTGGAAACACCATATATTTT.

The chain links TRBV5-1 to TRBJ2-1; 15 bases map to TRBD2. This CDR3 is 17 amino acids long. V shed 4 bases, J shed 4 bases, and the junction held 6 bases outside the gene matches. CDR1 and CDR2 from the germline V gene are SGHRS and YFSETQ. The DNA of the CDR3 is TGCGCCAGCAGCAGGGGACTAGCGGGGGGCCCGTACAATGAGCAGTTCTTC. This gives the protein CASSRGLAGGPYNEQFF.

The V call is TRBV7-8, the J call TRBJ1-2, with 8 bases lining up with TRBD1. CDR1 SGHVS and CDR2 FQNEAQ come from the germline V gene. V lost 6 bases to trimming and J lost 4 bases; unmatched junction nucleotides: 4. The CDR3 extends over 13 amino acids. CDR3 in DNA: TGTGCCAGCAGACTCGGACAGGGCTATGGCTACACCTTC. Its translation is CASRLGQGYGYTF. The whole variable domain, remainder taken from reference TRBV7-8 and TRBJ1-2, is GAGVSQSPRYKVAKRGQDVALRCDPISGHVSLFWYQQALGQGPEFLTYFQNEAQLDKSGLPSDRFFAERPEGSVSTLKIQRTQQEDSAVYLCASRLGQGYGYTFGSGTRLTVV.

The chain couples TRBV5-5 to TRBJ2-3, with a weak D call TRBD2 (6 bases). Germline CDR1 SGHKS, CDR2 YYEKEE (reference sequence). The V gene lost 7 bases and the J gene lost 0 bases, with 15 bases spanning the gap. This CDR3 spans 15 amino acids. CDR3 loop: CASLIPGTSTDTQYF. The CDR3 DNA sequence: TGTGCCAGCTTAATACCCGGGACTAGCACAGATACGCAGTATTTT.

V gene TRBV6-1 combines with J gene TRBJ1-5; D is unclear. Trimming stripped 0 bases from V and 0 bases from J, with 12 bases between. This CDR3 spans 17 amino acids. The germline V gene encodes CDR1 MNHNS and CDR2 SASEGT. The CDR3 protein is CASSEALLRYSNQPQHF. The DNA of the CDR3 is TGTGCCAGCAGTGAAGCGCTTCTCAGGTATAGCAATCAGCCCCAGCATTTT.

V is TRBV28 and J is TRBJ1-1, with unresolved D. The CDR3 is made up of 17 amino acids. V lost 5 bases and J 4 bases, leaving 23 bases between the germline ends. CDR1 and CDR2 from the germline V gene are MDHEN and SYDVKM. Written as DNA, the CDR3 is TGTGCCAGCAGTCCCCCGAGGGCCAAACACTTTTTCACTGAAGCTTTCTTT. Protein sequence: CASSPPRAKHFFTEAFF.

The chain links TRBV6-1 to TRBJ2-3, with 9 nucleotides matching TRBD2. This CDR3 has 16 amino acids. Per the germline V gene, CDR1 is MNHNS and CDR2 is SASEGT. Trimming took 3 bases from V and 3 from J; bases not matched to a gene: 7. The DNA of the CDR3 is TGTGCCAGCAGTGATACGGCGGGAGGGCCAACAGATACGCAGTATTTT. The encoded protein is CASSDTAGGPTDTQYF.

The genes are TRBV6-2 or TRBV6-3 and TRBJ1-6; possible D gene TRBD1, 5 bases. V was clipped by 2 bases and J by 0 bases, with 8 bases between them. The CDR3 has 16 residues. The germline V gene has CDR1 MNHEY and CDR2 SVGEGT. The CDR3 here is CASSYRGSSYNSPLHF. CDR3 DNA: TGTGCCAGCAGTTACAGGGGAAGCTCCTATAATTCACCCCTCCACTTT.

The chain is built from TRBV10-3 and TRBJ1-1; D possibly corresponds to TRBD1 (6 bases). V was clipped by 6 bases and J by 1 base, with 15 bases between them. Germline CDR1 ENHRY, CDR2 SYGVKD. The CDR3 totals 15 residues. CDR3 sequence (DNA): TGTGCCATCAGCGCAGACGGGACATCGAACACTGAAGCTTTCTTT. As protein: CAISADGTSNTEAFF.

This clone was observed once. The chain recombines TRBV24-1 with TRBJ2-1; 10 nucleotides match TRBD2. Trimming at V came to 1 base and at J to 5 bases, leaving 4 bases not matched to a gene. Germline CDR1 reads KGHDR; CDR2 reads SFDVKD. The CDR3 runs 16 residues. CDR3 amino acids: CATSDLSLAGNNEQFF. CDR3 coding DNA: TGTGCCACCAGTGATTTATCACTAGCGGGGAACAATGAGCAGTTCTTC.

The chain has TRBV2 and TRBJ2-7; 7 nucleotides line up with TRBD2. Germline V gives CDR1 SNHLY, CDR2 FYNNEI. The CDR3 sequence is 14 residues long. The J segment lost 5 bases and the V segment lost 7 bases, leaving 11 bases of the junction unmatched. The CDR3 reads CASTPGARGDEQYF. For the CDR3, the DNA is TGTGCCAGCACCCCCGGGGCCCGGGGGGACGAGCAGTACTTC.

The genes are TRBV6-2 or TRBV6-3 and TRBJ1-2; no clear D gene. Trimming cost V 5 bases and J 0 bases, with 7 bases left between them. This CDR3 is 13 amino acids long. Germline V CDR1 and CDR2: MNHEY, SVGEGT. CDR3 region: CASSTAPNYGYTF. In nucleotides, the CDR3 is TGTGCCAGCAGTACAGCTCCTAACTATGGCTACACCTTC.

This chain joins TRBV9 and TRBJ2-1, with 9 bases fitting TRBD1. The ends lost 4 bases at V and 3 bases at J; junction bases unmatched: 5. This CDR3 comprises 15 residues. Germline V gene data show CDR1 as SGDLS and CDR2 as YYNGEE. The CDR3 protein is CASSPSGQGYNEQFF. The CDR3 region has the DNA TGTGCCAGCAGCCCATCGGGACAGGGCTACAATGAGCAGTTCTTC.

The genes are TRBV28 and TRBJ1-2; possibly TRBD1 for D (5 bases). CDR1 MDHEN and CDR2 SYDVKM come from the germline V gene. The CDR3 has 13 residues. Deletions cut 2 bases from V and 5 bases from J, with 9 bases between. Here the CDR3 DNA reads TGTGCCAGCAGTTTAGCCAGGGCTTATGGCTACACCTTC. Its protein product is CASSLARAYGYTF.

This clone appeared a single time. CDR3 sequence: CASSPASDHGAFF. CDR3 in DNA: TGTGCCAGCTCACCAGCCAGCGACCATGGGGCTTTCTTT. V gene TRBV18 combines with J gene TRBJ1-1, with unresolved D. V lost 2 bases, J lost 11 bases, and 15 bases lay in between. The V gene's germline CDR1 is KGHSH and CDR2 LQKENI. The CDR3 is 13 amino acids.

The genes are TRBV19 and TRBJ2-2, with 8 bases lining up with TRBD1. The length of the CDR3 is 15 residues. Losses at the gene ends were 6 bases for V and 1 base for J; bases not matched to a gene: 4. Germline assignment: CDR1 LNHDA and CDR2 SQIVND (reference sequence). CDR3 protein: CASSPGQVNTGELFF. CDR3 coding DNA: TGTGCCAGTAGCCCGGGACAGGTGAACACCGGGGAGCTGTTTTTT.

The V gene is TRBV7-8, the J gene TRBJ1-1; D not resolved. This CDR3 is built from 14 residues. Per the germline V gene, CDR1 is SGHVS and CDR2 is FQNEAQ. V was trimmed by 7 bases and J by 0 bases, leaving 12 bases between them. The CDR3 spells CASTLTVMNTEAFF. Here the CDR3 DNA reads TGTGCCAGCACCCTTACAGTGATGAACACTGAAGCTTTCTTT.

This sequence joins TRBV6-5 and TRBJ2-3, with 10 bases lining up with TRBD2. Germline V gene lookup returns CDR1 MNHEY and CDR2 SVGAGI. V dropped 5 bases and J dropped 3; count of bases not matched to a gene: 5. CDR3 length: 15 residues. Here the CDR3 reads CASSRGLAVTDTQYF. As DNA, the CDR3 is TGTGCCAGCAGTCGTGGACTAGCGGTAACAGATACGCAGTATTTT.

J is TRBJ2-3 and V is TRBV10-3; 10 bases match TRBD2. This CDR3 has 16 amino acids. The J segment lost 2 bases and the V segment lost 3 bases, leaving 5 bases of the junction unmatched. CDR1 is ENHRY and CDR2 is SYGVKD in the germline V gene. The CDR3 here is CAISDPLAGATDTQYF. In DNA, the CDR3 is TGTGCCATCAGTGACCCGCTAGCGGGGGCCACAGATACGCAGTATTTT.

The rearrangement uses TRBV28 and TRBJ2-2; the D gene is possibly TRBD2 (5 bases). CDR3 size: 12 residues. V dropped 6 bases and J dropped 5 bases, with 7 bases sitting between them. Germline V lookup: CDR1 MDHEN, CDR2 SYDVKM. The chain's CDR3 is CASRRVTGELFF. The CDR3 DNA is TGTGCCAGCAGGCGGGTTACCGGGGAGCTGTTTTTT. Combining the CDR3 with reference TRBV28 and TRBJ2-2 gives the whole variable domain DVKVTQSSRYLVKRTGEKVFLECVQDMDHENMFWYRQDPGLGLRLIYFSYDVKMKEKGDIPEGYSVSREKKERFSLILESASTNQTSMYLCASRRVTGELFFGEGSRLTVL.

The chain carries TRBV9 and TRBJ2-3; D is uncertain. The CDR3 extends over 13 amino acids. V was cut by 0 bases and J by 3 bases, with 5 bases left in between. The germline gives CDR1 SGDLS, CDR2 YYNGEE. The CDR3 here is CASSVGPTDTQYF. Here the CDR3 DNA reads TGTGCCAGCAGCGTAGGGCCGACAGATACGCAGTATTTT.

The chain is built from TRBV14 and TRBJ2-1; 9 positions match TRBD1. CDR3 size: 13 residues. Germline V gene data show CDR1 as SGHDN and CDR2 as FVKESK. V lost 0 bases to trimming and J lost 10 bases; unmatched junction nucleotides: 1. CDR3 DNA sequence: TGTGCCAGCAGCCAAGATACAGGGGGCGAGCAGTTCTTC. It encodes CASSQDTGGEQFF. Full variable domain (missing parts from reference TRBV14 and TRBJ2-1): EAGVTQFPSHSVIEKGQTVTLRCDPISGHDNLYWYRRVMGKEIKFLLHFVKESKQDESGMPNNRFLAERTGGTYSTLKVQPAELEDSGVYFCASSQDTGGEQFFGPGTRLTVL.

The rearrangement links TRBV6-5 to TRBJ2-3; 7 nucleotides match TRBD1. The CDR3 is made up of 16 amino acids. J was trimmed by 1 base and V by 4 bases; bases with no gene match: 8. The germline gives CDR1 MNHEY, CDR2 SVGAGI. The CDR3 nucleotides are TGTGCCAGCAGTTTAGTCACCGGACAGGGCACAGATACGCAGTATTTT. This encodes CASSLVTGQGTDTQYF.

The genes are TRBV11-2 and TRBJ2-1, with TRBD2 identical over 12 bases. Germline CDR1 SGHAT, CDR2 FQNNGV. The length of the CDR3 is 16 residues. The trim removed 2 bases at V and 4 bases at J, leaving 3 bases unmatched. The CDR3 loop reads CASSLSLAGGYNEQFF. DNA for the CDR3: TGTGCCAGCAGCTTAAGTCTAGCGGGGGGGTACAATGAGCAGTTCTTC.

The genes are TRBV11-3 and TRBJ2-1; 10 bases align to TRBD1. Germline V gene sequence: CDR1 SGHNT, CDR2 YENEEA. The CDR3 has 16 amino acids. The ends lost 1 base at V and 4 bases at J; junction bases unmatched: 4. The CDR3 sequence: CASSLGGTGVYNEQFF. The CDR3 DNA reads TGTGCCAGCAGCTTAGGAGGGACAGGGGTTTACAATGAGCAGTTCTTC.